This T cell receptor beta chain appears in the sequencing data of a study of cytomegalovirus exposure and HLA in healthy donors. Overall study findings and caveats: Clonal expansion was found to be greater in HLA-associated TCR beta chains than in equally common others in a later analysis. As immune exposure information, only CMV serostatus was available.

A word on this clone: What it binds is not known.

PCR involved 60 Vbeta and 13 Jbeta primers. Authors' processing steps: Roughly 11 million shared chains were among the about 80 million unique TCR beta chains that a later analysis counted. Assay used: immunoSEQ multiplex PCR; TCRdb lists only in-frame clones, some missing. V and J calls and clone size are given by that table; D and trimming were obtained from the DNA. The data show about 120,000 clones, over 70% seen once. Sequencing input: PBMCs. The source is a woman aged 40 to 50 in good health and CMV-seropositive.

DNA of the CDR3: TGTGCCAGCAGCAACCCGGACAGGGACGAGCAGTACTTC. Protein sequence: CASSNPDRDEQYF. V usage is TRBV9 and J usage is TRBJ2-7, with 8 positions matching TRBD1. There are 13 residues in the CDR3. V gave up 4 bases and J gave up 5 bases; unmatched junction bases: 5. CDR1 is SGDLS and CDR2 is YYNGEE in the germline V gene.